The 21 T cell receptor beta chains below all came from one sample that was sequenced in a study of spatial heterogeneity in lung cancer. The time point was: sample taken at primary tumor resection. From tumor, nontumor lung or frozen PBMC, whole RNA was taken unsorted for sequencing. From the 5' RACE reads, TCRdb called clonotypes with MiXCR, one entry per CDR3 protein. The sample holds about 17,000 distinct CDR3 sequences, roughly 23% seen once. Sequencing was performed on PBMCs, taken at surgery. Every receptor here comes from a female donor with early-stage non-small cell lung cancer.

The sample holds a few counts of this clonotype. The chain uses TRBV14 and TRBJ2-3; D is perhaps TRBD1 (5 bases). This CDR3 spans 13 amino acids. V lost 9 bases, J lost 3 bases, and 13 bases lay in between. CDR1 and CDR2 (germline): SGHDN, FVKESK. The CDR3 here is CASRQMGTDTQYF. The CDR3 nucleotides are TGTGCCAGTAGACAGATGGGAACAGATACGCAGTATTTT.

By frequency in the sample, this clonotype is medium-sized. V usage is TRBV4-3 and J usage is TRBJ2-1; 7 positions match TRBD2. This CDR3 is 16 amino acids long. V lost 1 base to trimming and J lost 9 bases; unmatched junction nucleotides: 12. Looked up from germline, CDR1 is LGHNA and CDR2 is YSLEER. CDR3 in amino acids: CASSQAQRGGFGEQFF. CDR3 nucleotides: TGCGCCAGCAGCCAAGCACAGCGCGGGGGATTCGGTGAGCAGTTCTTC.

This rearrangement joins TRBV6-2 or TRBV6-3 to TRBJ2-1; 10 bases are shared with TRBD2. Germline CDR1 MNHEY, CDR2 SVGEGT. The CDR3 length is 15 residues. V was clipped by 0 bases and J by 7 bases; unmatched bases: 3. In nucleotides, the CDR3 is TGTGCCAGCAGTTACTCGAAACTAGCGGGAAATGAGCAGTTCTTC. Amino acids: CASSYSKLAGNEQFF.

The J gene is TRBJ2-3, the V gene TRBV5-1; 8 bases align to TRBD2. The CDR3 has 17 residues. Germline CDR1 reads SGHRS; CDR2 reads YFSETQ. After removal of 4 bases from V and 1 base from J, the junction contained 11 bases not matched to a gene. CDR3 sequence (DNA): TGCGCCAGCAGCAAGTCCCAAGCGGGAGTGGGCACAGATACGCAGTATTTT. Translation: CASSKSQAGVGTDTQYF.

This clonotype appeared many times. The genes are TRBV4-3 and TRBJ2-1; TRBD2 aligns across 7 bases. The CDR3 covers 15 residues. Germline CDR1 is LGHNA and CDR2 is YSLEER. Unmatched junction bases numbered 3, after V lost 0 bases and J lost 4 bases. CDR3: CASSQESSGYNEQFF. The CDR3 DNA is TGCGCCAGCAGCCAAGAGTCTAGCGGTTACAATGAGCAGTTCTTC.

This clonotype was found many times. V is TRBV10-3 and J is TRBJ2-5; 8 nucleotides agree with TRBD1. Germline V CDR1 and CDR2: ENHRY, SYGVKD. The CDR3 covers 14 residues. After removal of 6 bases from V and 1 base from J, the junction contained 4 bases not matched to a gene. DNA for the CDR3: TGTGCCATCAGCCCCGGACAGGGCCAAGAGACCCAGTACTTC. Protein: CAISPGQGQETQYF.

This clonotype showed up just a few times. The chain carries TRBV5-1 and TRBJ2-7; no firm D call. CDR1 and CDR2 (germline): SGHRS, YFSETQ. The CDR3 sequence is 14 residues long. The V and J ends lost 2 bases and 1 base respectively, with 10 bases between them. The chain's CDR3 is CASSFAALSYEQYF. Here the CDR3 DNA reads TGCGCCAGCAGCTTTGCAGCGTTATCCTACGAGCAGTACTTC.

This clonotype occurred a few times. The chain uses TRBV27 and TRBJ1-2; 11 bases match TRBD1. V shed 5 bases, J shed 4 bases, and the junction held 9 bases outside the gene matches. The CDR3 runs to 16 residues. The germline gives CDR1 MNHEY, CDR2 SMNVEV (reference sequence). CDR3 protein: CASSHLEDRGLYGYTF. CDR3 DNA: TGTGCCAGCAGTCACCTGGAGGACAGGGGGCTCTATGGCTACACCTTC.

The rearrangement joins TRBV28 to TRBJ1-2; D is perhaps TRBD1 (5 bases). From germline, CDR1 is MDHEN and CDR2 SYDVKM. V lost 5 bases to trimming and J lost 6 bases, with 10 bases between them. The CDR3 is made up of 12 amino acids. CDR3 bases: TGTGCCAGCAGTCGGGACTCCCATGGCTACACCTTC. Residues: CASSRDSHGYTF.

This clonotype appeared once. V usage is TRBV20-1 and J usage is TRBJ2-5; 8 bases map to TRBD2. V trimming: 0 bases; J trimming: 5 bases; junction bases outside the gene matches: 11. Germline-derived CDR1 and CDR2 are DFQATT and SNEGSKA (reference sequence). The CDR3 is 16 amino acids. The CDR3 here is CSARDWTSSRVETQYF. The CDR3 DNA reads TGCAGTGCTAGAGATTGGACTAGCAGCCGGGTGGAGACCCAGTACTTC.

This clonotype was observed at least ten times. J is TRBJ2-5 and V is TRBV12-3 or TRBV12-4; possible D gene TRBD2, 7 bases. Trimming removed 7 bases at V and 5 bases at J, with 20 bases between. The CDR3 length is 15 residues. The CDR3 region is CASIHVRGAGETQYF. The DNA of the CDR3 is TGTGCCAGCATCCATGTCCGGGGGGCAGGGGAGACCCAGTACTTC.

This clonotype was observed a handful of times. This could be a read error, since a much larger clone is one nucleotide away. This chain joins TRBV2 and TRBJ2-7; 7 nucleotides align to TRBD1. Looked up from germline, CDR1 is SNHLY and CDR2 is FYNNEI. The V and J ends lost 6 bases and 3 bases, in that order; junction bases with no gene match: 8. The CDR3 runs to 14 residues. The CDR3 reads CASRSDRVVYEQYF. Here the CDR3 DNA reads TGTGCCAGCAGATCTGACAGGGTTGTCTACGAGCAGTACTTC. The entire variable domain, with the rest obtained from reference TRBV2 and TRBJ2-7, is as follows: EPEVTQTPSHQVTQMGQEVILRCVPISNHLYFYWYRQILGQKVEFLVSFYNNEISEKSEIFDDQFSVERPDGSNFTLKIRSTKLEDSAMYFCASRSDRVVYEQYFGPGTRLTVT.

This clonotype was detected many times. The genes are TRBV5-5 and TRBJ1-2; D not resolved. CDR1 SGHKS and CDR2 YYEKEE come from the germline V gene (reference sequence). The CDR3 is made up of 14 amino acids. V dropped 3 bases and J dropped 2 bases, with 11 bases sitting between them. The CDR3 nucleotides read TGTGCCAGCAGCTCCTCGTCCCGGAACTATGGCTACACCTTC. It translates to CASSSSSRNYGYTF.

This clonotype is deemed medium-sized. The genes are TRBV29-1 and TRBJ2-3; 8 bases match TRBD2. Germline CDR1 reads SQVTM; CDR2 reads ANQGSEA. This CDR3 contains 16 residues. The ends lost 7 bases at V and 4 bases at J; junction bases unmatched: 16. The CDR3 DNA sequence: TGCAGCGGCCTTGGGGTTAGCGGGATCCGGGCAGATACGCAGTATTTT. Encoded protein: CSGLGVSGIRADTQYF.

In its sample, this clonotype was seen many times. The chain combines TRBV27 with TRBJ2-3; weak D call: TRBD2 (5 bases). The V and J ends lost 6 bases and 1 base respectively, with 11 bases between them. Looked up from germline, CDR1 is MNHEY and CDR2 is SMNVEV (reference sequence). The CDR3 length is 14 residues. CDR3 in DNA: TGTGCCAGCAGAAGGGAGTTAGGCACAGATACGCAGTATTTT. Residues: CASRRELGTDTQYF.

This clonotype was observed at least ten times. This chain connects TRBV6-5 to TRBJ1-2; TRBD1 aligns across 9 bases. Germline lookup yields CDR1 MNHEY and CDR2 SVGAGI. The CDR3 contains 13 residues. The J segment lost 4 bases and the V segment lost 5 bases, leaving 2 bases of the junction unmatched. DNA for the CDR3: TGTGCCAGCAGTAAGGACAGGGGCTATGGCTACACCTTC. Translated, it gives CASSKDRGYGYTF.

A word on this clonotype: It may be a read error: a sequence one base away is much more abundant. This chain uses TRBV7-3 with TRBJ1-1, with D perhaps TRBD1 (5 bases). This CDR3 has 13 residues. V dropped 6 bases and J dropped 0 bases, with 8 bases sitting between them. CDR1 and CDR2 (germline): SGHTA, FQGTGA. CDR3 amino acids: CASRPGLNTEAFF. The CDR3, as DNA: TGTGCCAGCAGGCCGGGACTGAACACTGAAGCTTTCTTT.

This clonotype was seen many times. This chain uses TRBV5-6 with TRBJ1-1; no definite D call. V lost 2 bases to trimming and J lost 2 bases, with 7 bases between them. Germline loops: CDR1 SGHDT, CDR2 YYEEEE. This CDR3 has 13 amino acids. This CDR3 reads CASSLGRNTEAFF. The CDR3 region has the DNA TGTGCCAGCAGCTTAGGCCGTAACACTGAAGCTTTCTTT. Drawing the rest from reference TRBV5-6 and TRBJ1-1, the complete variable domain is DAGVTQSPTHLIKTRGQQVTLRCSPKSGHDTVSWYQQALGQGPQFIFQYYEEEERQRGNFPDRFSGHQFPNYSSELNVNALLLGDSALYLCASSLGRNTEAFFGQGTRLTVV.

In this sample, this clonotype turned up many times. The chain employs TRBV5-5 and TRBJ2-5; 8 bases align to TRBD2. Losses at the gene ends were 4 bases for V and 5 bases for J; bases not matched to a gene: 10. The CDR3 runs 15 residues. CDR1 is SGHKS, CDR2 YYEKEE, per germline (reference sequence). The CDR3 DNA is TGTGCCAGCAGCCCCCGGGGGGGGCGGGGGGAGACCCAGTACTTC. Its translation: CASSPRGGRGETQYF.

This clonotype was detected only a few times. With a much larger clone just one base away, this may be a read error. This chain uses TRBV9 with TRBJ2-1; D may match TRBD1 or TRBD2 (6 bases each). Trimming stripped 4 bases from V and 6 bases from J, with 17 bases between. There are 15 residues in the CDR3. Germline-derived CDR1 and CDR2 are SGDLS and YYNGEE. The CDR3: CASSPGAKGFNEQFF. The CDR3 DNA follows: TGTGCCAGCAGCCCGGGGGCCAAAGGATTCAATGAGCAGTTCTTC.

This clonotype was observed many times. The chain combines TRBV18 with TRBJ2-5; D perhaps matches TRBD1 (6 bases). Between the trimmed V and J ends, which lost 4 bases and 0 bases, there was a span of 12 bases. CDR1 and CDR2 from the germline V gene are KGHSH and LQKENI. The CDR3 runs 15 residues. The CDR3 loop reads CASSRTAQNQETQYF. The DNA of the CDR3 is TGTGCCAGCTCACGGACAGCGCAGAACCAAGAGACCCAGTACTTC. The full variable domain, completed using reference TRBV18 and TRBJ2-5, is NAGVMQNPRHLVRRRGQEARLRCSPMKGHSHVYWYRQLPEEGLKFMVYLQKENIIDESGMPKERFSAEFPKEGPSILRIQQVVRGDSAAYFCASSRTAQNQETQYFGPGTRLLVL.